This TCR beta chain is from a study of blood T cell repertoires in COVID-19. Study-level information: Acute and convalescent COVID-19 specimens originated in the United States, Italy and Spain. Sample material is recorded as cDNA or gDNA derived from T cells, B-cell-depleted T cells, or PBMCs.

Authors' data handling: Amplified reference gene primers provided the basis for estimating nucleated cell counts. Sequenced by immunoSEQ multiplex PCR; TCRdb stores in-frame clones only, minus some. V and J calls and clone size come straight from that table; D and trimming were deduced from the DNA. The sample lists under 90,000 clones; 70% to 85% were seen once. The V segment lost 7 bases and the J segment 6 bases; nucleotides outside the gene matches: 9. This CDR3 contains 14 residues. CDR1 and CDR2 from the germline V gene are SNHLY and FYNNEI. The sample consisted of peripheral blood. The origin of this receptor is a man over 45 with active or convalescent COVID-19. J is TRBJ2-7 and V is TRBV2, with 10 bases matching TRBD1. The CDR3 loop is CASNRPGTGVEQYF. In DNA, the CDR3 is TGTGCCAGCAACCGGCCCGGGACAGGGGTCGAGCAGTACTTC.